This is a list of T cell receptor beta chains from one sample in a study of early T cells in non-severe SARS-CoV-2 infection. TCRdb redid the calling of the 5' RACE reads with MiXCR, one entry per CDR3 protein. The top ten clones hold about 3.8% of a sample with 50,000 to 60,000 distinct CDR3 sequences, 8.5% to 10% of them seen once. Sequencing used whole blood, obtained at baseline. The origin of the receptors is an adult who was a healthcare worker with PCR-confirmed SARS-CoV-2 infection or an uninfected control (not recorded which). The CDR3 runs from the conserved cysteine through the conserved F or W. A D gene is named only where the DNA matches it firmly. Not all rows give a size; the values are once, few, many and, for expanded clones, a class.

>TRBV10-2|many|.|TRBJ1-1
TGCGCCAGCAGTGAGTCGAGAGGAATGAACACTGAAGCTTTCTTT
CASSESRGMNTEAFF
>TRBV28|.|.|TRBJ1-5
TGTGCCAGTTCCGAAGCACAGGGTGGCAATCAGCCCCAGCATTTT
CASSEAQGGNQPQHF
>TRBV12-3/TRBV12-4|few|.|TRBJ2-7
TGTGCCAGCAGAGGGGTGCGGGAGCAGTACTTC
CASRGVREQYF
>TRBV28|.|.|TRBJ2-7
TGTGCCAGCAGTTTTGCGGGGAACAGCTACGAGCAGTACTTC
CASSFAGNSYEQYF
>TRBV24-1|many|.|TRBJ2-1
TGTGCCACCGAGAAGGGGAATGAGCAGTTCTTC
CATEKGNEQFF
>TRBV18|many|.|TRBJ2-1
TGTGCCAGCTCACCAAGGTGGAAGATCTCCTACAATGAGCAGTTCTTC
CASSPRWKISYNEQFF
>TRBV7-7|.|.|TRBJ2-3
TGTGCTAGCAGCCCCGGACTAAGTGCTAGCACAGATACGCAGTATTTT
CASSPGLSASTDTQYF
>TRBV20-1|.|.|TRBJ1-1
TGCAGTGCTAGAGGGACAGACCTGAACACTGAAGCTTTCTTT
CSARGTDLNTEAFF
>TRBV18|many|.|TRBJ1-4
TGTGCCAGCTCAGCGCTAGGAACAACTAATGAAAAACTGTTTTTT
CASSALGTTNEKLFF
>TRBV4-1|few|TRBD2|TRBJ2-7
TGCGCCAGCAGCCACACTAGCGGGACCTACGAGCAGTACTTC
CASSHTSGTYEQYF
>TRBV3-1|few|.|TRBJ1-2
TGTGCCAGCCGGACAGAGGACTATGGCTACACCTTC
CASRTEDYGYTF
>TRBV10-3|few|.|TRBJ1-1
TGTGCCATCAGTGAGAAGGTTCCGCGGACTGAAGCTTTCTTT
CAISEKVPRTEAFF
>TRBV6-6|.|.|TRBJ1-1
TGTGCCAGCAGTCACCAGGGCCGGTGGGTGTATAACACTGAAGCTTTCTTT
CASSHQGRWVYNTEAFF
>TRBV12-3/TRBV12-4|few|TRBD2|TRBJ2-1
TGTGCCAGCACCGGGGCTAGCGGGAGTTACAATGAGCAGTTCTTC
CASTGASGSYNEQFF
>TRBV28|few|.|TRBJ2-7
TGTGCCAGCAGTCCTGCTCCAGGCAGGGAGTACTTC
CASSPAPGREYF
>TRBV18|few|.|TRBJ2-1
TGTGCCAGCTCACCAACCCTCGGGGAAGAGCAGTTCTTC
CASSPTLGEEQFF
>TRBV6-1|few|.|TRBJ2-7
TGTGCCAGCAGCTCAGGGGGGCAACCCACCTACGAGCAGTACTTC
CASSSGGQPTYEQYF
>TRBV2|many|.|TRBJ2-2
TGTGCCAGCAGTGAAATTGTATCCTTTGACAGGCGCGCGAACACCGGGGAGCTGTTTTTT
CASSEIVSFDRRANTGELFF
>TRBV29-1|few|TRBD1|TRBJ2-1
TGCAGCGCCGACGACAGGGGGGATAATGAGCAGTTCTTC
CSADDRGDNEQFF
>TRBV13|few|.|TRBJ2-5
TGTGCCAGCAGCTTTGGGGGGAAGACCCAGTACTTC
CASSFGGKTQYF
>TRBV30|many|TRBD1|TRBJ2-3
TGTGCCTGGAAATCGACAGGGGGCCTGGATACGCAGTATTTT
CAWKSTGGLDTQYF
>TRBV6-1|few|TRBD2|TRBJ2-1
TGTGCCAGCAGGAAGACTAGCGGGAGAGGAGGTGAGCAGTTCTTC
CASRKTSGRGGEQFF
>TRBV12-5|.|.|TRBJ1-1
TGTGCTAGTGGTTTGGTACTCACTGAAGCTTTCTTT
CASGLVLTEAFF
>TRBV6-2/TRBV6-3|few|.|TRBJ2-7
TGTGCCACTACGACGGGGCTTACCTACGAGCAGTACTTC
CATTTGLTYEQYF
>TRBV10-2|few|TRBD1|TRBJ1-1
TGCGCCAGCAGTGGACACAGGGGAACCACTGAAGCTTTCTTT
CASSGHRGTTEAFF
>TRBV6-1|.|TRBD2|TRBJ2-7
TGTGCCAGCAGTGGAGCTAGCGGAGCTTCCTACGAGCAGTACTTC
CASSGASGASYEQYF
>TRBV18|few|.|TRBJ2-7
TGTGCCAGCTCACCAGTGACGCCGGACGAGCAGTACTTC
CASSPVTPDEQYF
>TRBV27|.|TRBD1|TRBJ2-1
TGTGCCAGCAGTTACCAGGGGGTAATTGAGCAGTTCTTC
CASSYQGVIEQFF
>TRBV29-1|.|TRBD1|TRBJ2-5
TGCAGCGTTGAAGACGGGACAGCTAGTACCCAGTACTTC
CSVEDGTASTQYF
>TRBV2|.|.|TRBJ2-7
TGTGCCAGCAGTGAACTCATGGGACCCCTCTACTACGAGCAGTACTTC
CASSELMGPLYYEQYF
>TRBV4-2|few|.|TRBJ2-3
TGTGCCAGCAGCCGCGGTCGGGACGACACAGATACGCAGTATTTT
CASSRGRDDTDTQYF
>TRBV20-1|few|.|TRBJ2-7
TGCAGTGCTAGAGGGCCGGGATCCTACGAGCAGTACTTC
CSARGPGSYEQYF
>TRBV18|few|.|TRBJ2-2
TGTGCCAGCTCACCGCGAGCCGCCACCGGGGAGCTGTTTTTT
CASSPRAATGELFF
>TRBV29-1|few|.|TRBJ2-3
TGCAGCGTTGCGAAGGGCTCCACAGATACGCAGTATTTT
CSVAKGSTDTQYF
>TRBV3-1|many|TRBD1|TRBJ1-6
TGTGCCAGCAGCCGGGGACAGGGGGCTTCACCCCTCCACTTT
CASSRGQGASPLHF
>TRBV20-1|many|TRBD2|TRBJ2-3
TGCAGTGCTTTTAGCGGGGGGCCGGGAGATACGCAGTATTTT
CSAFSGGPGDTQYF
>TRBV27|.|.|TRBJ2-3
TGTGCCAGCAGTATACAGGGAAGGGCAGATACGCAGTATTTT
CASSIQGRADTQYF
>TRBV11-2|few|.|TRBJ2-2
TGTGCCAGCAGCGCGGGACAGCCCACCGGGGAGCTGTTTTTT
CASSAGQPTGELFF
>TRBV20-1|many|.|TRBJ2-1
TGCAGTGCTAGAAGGGGCTTCGGGGGCAATGAGCAGTTCTTC
CSARRGFGGNEQFF
>TRBV5-1|.|TRBD1|TRBJ2-7
TGCGCCAGCAGCAGGACAGGGGCTCCCTACGAGCAGTACTTC
CASSRTGAPYEQYF
>TRBV19|few|.|TRBJ1-1
TGTGCCAGTAAAATCGGACAAATGAACACTGAAGCTTTCTTT
CASKIGQMNTEAFF
>TRBV19|.|.|TRBJ2-7
TGTGCCAGTAGTAGTCAGGGGTCTAGCTACGAGCAGTACTTC
CASSSQGSSYEQYF
>TRBV27|.|.|TRBJ1-4
TGTGCCAGCAGTTTGGAGACTAATGAAAAACTGTTTTTT
CASSLETNEKLFF
>TRBV20-1|many|.|TRBJ2-1
TGCAGTGCTAGAAGAATAGGGGGGAACTACAATGAGCAGTTCTTC
CSARRIGGNYNEQFF
>TRBV5-1|few|.|TRBJ2-7
TGCGCCAGCAGTCGGACCGGGGCCCAAGACGAGCAGTACTTC
CASSRTGAQDEQYF
>TRBV19|many|TRBD2|TRBJ2-1
TGTGCCAGTAACCCCGCTCGGGCTAGCGGGAGAAATGAGCAGTTCTTC
CASNPARASGRNEQFF
>TRBV5-6|many|.|TRBJ2-1
TGTGCCAGCAGCGCCATACTAAGTGAGCAGTTCTTC
CASSAILSEQFF
>TRBV7-6|.|.|TRBJ2-5
TGTGCCAGCAGACCCACCGGGCCCTGGGAGACCCAGTACTTC
CASRPTGPWETQYF